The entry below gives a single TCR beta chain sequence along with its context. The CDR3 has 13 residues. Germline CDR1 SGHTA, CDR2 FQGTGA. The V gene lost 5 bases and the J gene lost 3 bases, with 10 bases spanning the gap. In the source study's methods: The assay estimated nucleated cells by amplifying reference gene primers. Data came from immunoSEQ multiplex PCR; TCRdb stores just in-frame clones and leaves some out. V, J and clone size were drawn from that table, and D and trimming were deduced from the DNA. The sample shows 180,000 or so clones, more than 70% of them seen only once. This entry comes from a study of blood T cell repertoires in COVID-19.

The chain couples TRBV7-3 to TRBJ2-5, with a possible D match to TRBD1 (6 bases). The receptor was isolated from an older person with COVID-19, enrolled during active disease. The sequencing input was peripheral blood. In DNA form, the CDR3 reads TGTGCCAGCAGCCCCCGGGACAAAGAGACCCAGTACTTC. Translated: CASSPRDKETQYF.